This TCR beta chain was recovered during a study of cytomegalovirus exposure and HLA in healthy donors. Whole-study findings and limits: In an earlier analysis, about 87% or about 30%: the productive usage of most TCR beta V segments. Reportedly, cytomegalovirus status was diagnosed with high sensitivity and specificity. HLA alleles showed associations with around 15,000 TCR beta sequences in a later analysis, at a 0.05 false discovery rate. By a later analysis, the bulk of CMV-associated TCR beta chains appeared HLA-restricted.

The PCR ran on 60 Vbeta and 13 Jbeta primers. The method was immunoSEQ multiplex PCR; TCRdb's version includes in-frame clones alone and lacks a portion of them. The sample shows 80,000 to 100,000 clones, over 65% of them seen only once. Points on this clone: Its matching antigen is unknown.

This sequence originates from a woman aged 18-29 years in good health and CMV-seropositive. Sequences were obtained from PBMCs.

CDR3: CASSRDGPGLAGPQGTDTQYF. CDR3 in DNA: TGCGCCAGCAGCCGAGATGGCCCCGGGCTAGCGGGGCCGCAGGGAACAGATACGCAGTATTTT. The genes are TRBV4-1 and TRBJ2-3, with 9 bases aligning to TRBD2. From germline, CDR1 is MGHRA and CDR2 YSYEKL. V dropped 4 bases and J dropped 3; count of bases not matched to a gene: 23. CDR3 size: 21 residues.